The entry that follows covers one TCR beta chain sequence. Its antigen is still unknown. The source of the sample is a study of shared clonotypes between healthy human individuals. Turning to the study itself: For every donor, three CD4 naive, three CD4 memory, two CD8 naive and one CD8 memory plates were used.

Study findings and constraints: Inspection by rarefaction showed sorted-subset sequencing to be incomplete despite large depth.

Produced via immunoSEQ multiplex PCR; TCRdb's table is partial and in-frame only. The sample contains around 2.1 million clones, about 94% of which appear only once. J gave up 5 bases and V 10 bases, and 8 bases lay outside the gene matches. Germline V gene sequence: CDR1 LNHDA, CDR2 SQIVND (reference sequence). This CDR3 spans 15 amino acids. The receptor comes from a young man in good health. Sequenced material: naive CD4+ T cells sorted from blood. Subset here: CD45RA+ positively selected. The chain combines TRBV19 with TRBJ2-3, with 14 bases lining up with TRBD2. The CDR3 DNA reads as TGTGCCACCAGACTAGCGGGGGGGCCTGGAGATACGCAGTATTTT. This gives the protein CATRLAGGPGDTQYF.